The rows below give T cell receptor beta chains drawn from one sample of a study of shared clonotypes between healthy human individuals. Here immunoSEQ multiplex PCR was the method, and the copy in TCRdb shows in-frame clones only, minus some. The table includes about a million clones, more than 65% detected once. Sequenced sample: memory CD4+ T cells sorted from blood. These receptors all come from a man aged 18 to 30 in good health. CDR3s include the opening cysteine and the closing phenylalanine or tryptophan. Each record gives: V gene, D gene, clone size, J gene, CDR3 DNA, CDR3 protein. The D gene is left open where the match is weak. Size tells how often a clone was seen (once, few, many) or the class of an expanded clone, and some rows leave it out.

V: TRBV27
D: TRBD2
size: -
J: TRBJ2-1
DNA: TGTGCCAGCAGAAGCGGACTAGCGGGGTTCTCCTACAATGAGCAGTTCTTC
CDR3: CASRSGLAGFSYNEQFF

V: TRBV5-1
D: -
size: -
J: TRBJ1-5
DNA: TGCGCCAGCAGCTTGATAGGGGGTAGCAATCAGCCCCAGCATTTT
CDR3: CASSLIGGSNQPQHF

V: TRBV29-1
D: -
size: -
J: TRBJ2-2
DNA: TGCAGCGTTGAAATCATCCGTTTGAGGGGGGTCTCCGGGGAGCTGTTTTTT
CDR3: CSVEIIRLRGVSGELFF

V: TRBV2
D: TRBD1
size: -
J: TRBJ1-3
DNA: TGTGCCAGCAGTGGGGGGACAGTAATCTCTGGAAACACCATATATTTT
CDR3: CASSGGTVISGNTIYF

V: TRBV30
D: TRBD1
size: -
J: TRBJ1-2
DNA: TGTGCCTGGAGTCGAGCGACAGGGGGCTCCTATGGCTACACCTTC
CDR3: CAWSRATGGSYGYTF

V: TRBV7-9
D: -
size: -
J: TRBJ2-7
DNA: TGTGCCAGCAGCCCGGTGCCGGCTACCTACGAGCAGTACTTC
CDR3: CASSPVPATYEQYF

V: TRBV10-2
D: -
size: -
J: TRBJ1-4
DNA: TGCGCCAGCAGTGAATTGTCTACTGAAAAACTGTTTTTT
CDR3: CASSELSTEKLFF

V: TRBV11-2
D: TRBD2
size: -
J: TRBJ2-1
DNA: TGTGCCAGCAGCTTCGTACTAGCGTTCGGTGAGCAGTTCTTC
CDR3: CASSFVLAFGEQFF

V: TRBV11-2
D: -
size: many
J: TRBJ2-4
DNA: TGTGCCAGCAGCTTAGAAACCCCGGGAGCCAAAAGCATTCAGTACTTC
CDR3: CASSLETPGAKSIQYF

V: TRBV6-5
D: -
size: -
J: TRBJ2-7
DNA: TGTGCCAGCACCGACTGGGGCAGCCCGTACTTC
CDR3: CASTDWGSPYF

V: TRBV5-1
D: -
size: many
J: TRBJ2-2
DNA: TGCGCCAGCAGCTTGGGTCTGTCCACCGGGGAGCTGTTTTTT
CDR3: CASSLGLSTGELFF

V: TRBV5-1
D: TRBD1
size: once
J: TRBJ1-4
DNA: TGCGCCAGCAGCCGATCCGGGACAGATAATGAAAAACTGTTTTTT
CDR3: CASSRSGTDNEKLFF

V: TRBV18
D: TRBD1
size: -
J: TRBJ1-2
DNA: TGTGCCAGCTCGAAACAGCGAACAGGGGATTACTATGGCTACACCTTC
CDR3: CASSKQRTGDYYGYTF

V: TRBV6-6
D: -
size: -
J: TRBJ1-1
DNA: TGTGCCAGCAGAAGGGCCGGGATGAACACTGAAGCTTTCTTT
CDR3: CASRRAGMNTEAFF

V: TRBV7-9
D: -
size: -
J: TRBJ1-5
DNA: TGTGCCAGCAGCTTAGTAAGTGCAGCTACCAATCAGCCCCAGCATTTT
CDR3: CASSLVSAATNQPQHF

V: TRBV28
D: TRBD1
size: -
J: TRBJ1-2
DNA: TGTGCCAGCAATCTAGGGGGCGGGAATGGCTACACCTTC
CDR3: CASNLGGGNGYTF

V: TRBV7-2
D: TRBD2
size: -
J: TRBJ2-1
DNA: TGTGCCAGCAGCCGCTCGAGCGGGAGTGGGGGTGAGCAGTTCTTC
CDR3: CASSRSSGSGGEQFF

V: TRBV30
D: TRBD1
size: -
J: TRBJ1-5
DNA: TGTGCCTGGAGGGGAAAAGGACAGGACTTCGGTCAGCCCCAGCATTTT
CDR3: CAWRGKGQDFGQPQHF

V: TRBV19
D: -
size: -
J: TRBJ2-7
DNA: TGTGCCAGTAGTTTTACTGACTACGAGCAGTACTTC
CDR3: CASSFTDYEQYF

V: TRBV14
D: -
size: once
J: TRBJ2-7
DNA: TGTGCCAGCAGCCAAGGGCTCGGGGGAACTCTGTACTTC
CDR3: CASSQGLGGTLYF

V: TRBV6-1
D: -
size: many
J: TRBJ2-2
DNA: TGTGCCAGCAGTGGGACAGAAACCGGGGAGCTGTTTTTT
CDR3: CASSGTETGELFF

V: TRBV9
D: -
size: -
J: TRBJ2-3
DNA: TGTGCCAGCAGCGTCTTAGTGCCCGGAGGGGAGCAGTATTTT
CDR3: CASSVLVPGGEQYF

V: TRBV7-9
D: -
size: -
J: TRBJ2-7
DNA: TGTGCCAGCAGCTTAGGAGCGTCCGCCTACGAGCAGTACTTC
CDR3: CASSLGASAYEQYF

V: TRBV30
D: -
size: -
J: TRBJ1-3
DNA: TGTGCCTGGAGTCACAGTGGGGGAAACACCATATATTTT
CDR3: CAWSHSGGNTIYF

V: TRBV5-1
D: -
size: -
J: TRBJ2-1
DNA: TGCGCCAGCAGCTTGTGGGGGAGCTCCTACAATGAGCAGTTCTTC
CDR3: CASSLWGSSYNEQFF

V: TRBV18
D: -
size: few
J: TRBJ2-1
DNA: TGTGCCAGCTCACTACAAGGGAGCTGGAGTGAGCAGTTCTTC
CDR3: CASSLQGSWSEQFF

V: TRBV7-2
D: -
size: -
J: TRBJ2-3
DNA: TGTGCCAGCAGCTATACTAGCCCCCCAGATACGCAGTATTTT
CDR3: CASSYTSPPDTQYF

V: TRBV7-2
D: -
size: -
J: TRBJ2-3
DNA: TGTGCCAGCAGCTTTTACGGTGATACGCAGTATTTT
CDR3: CASSFYGDTQYF

V: TRBV28
D: -
size: -
J: TRBJ2-3
DNA: TGTGCCAGCAGTCCCCGCACAGATACGCAGTATTTT
CDR3: CASSPRTDTQYF

V: TRBV6-1
D: -
size: once
J: TRBJ1-3
DNA: TGTGCCAGCAGTGAAGGGGGATGGGACACCATATATTTT
CDR3: CASSEGGWDTIYF

V: TRBV28
D: -
size: -
J: TRBJ1-2
DNA: TGTGCCAGCAGTCCCCTCGGGGGAGCCTATGGCTACACCTTC
CDR3: CASSPLGGAYGYTF

V: TRBV11-2
D: -
size: -
J: TRBJ2-1
DNA: TGTGCCAGCAGCTTACAGGGGCCGAATGAGCAGTTCTTC
CDR3: CASSLQGPNEQFF

V: TRBV5-4
D: -
size: -
J: TRBJ1-2
DNA: TGTGCCAGCAGTCAGGGTTGGAATGGCTACACCTTC
CDR3: CASSQGWNGYTF

V: TRBV9
D: TRBD2
size: many
J: TRBJ2-3
DNA: TGTGCCAGCAGCGCATCCGGGGGGGACCGTAGCACAGATACGCAGTATTTT
CDR3: CASSASGGDRSTDTQYF

V: TRBV7-2
D: TRBD1
size: -
J: TRBJ2-1
DNA: TGTGCCAGCAGCTACCTGGACAGGGGGAATGAGCAGTTCTTC
CDR3: CASSYLDRGNEQFF

V: TRBV5-1
D: -
size: -
J: TRBJ1-6
DNA: TGCGCCAGCAGTTCAACAGTAACTAATTCACCCCTCCACTTT
CDR3: CASSSTVTNSPLHF

V: TRBV7-9
D: -
size: -
J: TRBJ1-4
DNA: TGTGCCAGCAGCTTCGGGGGACTCCATGAAAAACTGTTTTTT
CDR3: CASSFGGLHEKLFF

V: TRBV28
D: TRBD1
size: -
J: TRBJ1-5
DNA: TGTGCCAGCAGAGACAGGGAATACGCTCAGCCCCAGCATTTT
CDR3: CASRDREYAQPQHF

V: TRBV27
D: TRBD2
size: -
J: TRBJ2-3
DNA: TGTGCCAGCAGTTTTTTTGGGACTATGGGACTAGCGGGAGGAGATACGCAGTATTTT
CDR3: CASSFFGTMGLAGGDTQYF

V: TRBV5-4
D: -
size: -
J: TRBJ2-3
DNA: TGTGCCAGCAGCGATGAACTAGTACGCCCAGATACGCAGTATTTT
CDR3: CASSDELVRPDTQYF

V: TRBV18
D: -
size: -
J: TRBJ1-1
DNA: TGTGCCAGCTCAGCCATGGGACAGAACACTGAAGCTTTCTTT
CDR3: CASSAMGQNTEAFF

V: TRBV29-1
D: TRBD2
size: -
J: TRBJ2-3
DNA: TGCAGCGTTCAGTCAGCGGGGGGCACAGATACGCAGTATTTT
CDR3: CSVQSAGGTDTQYF

V: TRBV28
D: -
size: -
J: TRBJ2-7
DNA: TGTGCCAGCAGTTCCGGGACACTCGGCTCCTACGAGCAGTACTTC
CDR3: CASSSGTLGSYEQYF

V: TRBV5-1
D: TRBD2
size: -
J: TRBJ2-1
DNA: TGCGCCAGCAGCTTAGGGACTAGCAGCAATGAGCAGTTCTTC
CDR3: CASSLGTSSNEQFF

V: TRBV18
D: TRBD1
size: -
J: TRBJ2-3
DNA: TGTGCCAGCTCCCAGAGGACAGGTACTAGCACAGATACGCAGTATTTT
CDR3: CASSQRTGTSTDTQYF

V: TRBV18
D: -
size: many
J: TRBJ2-5
DNA: TGTGCCAGCTCACCACAGGGACCGGGAATGGAGACCCAGTACTTC
CDR3: CASSPQGPGMETQYF

V: TRBV6-5
D: TRBD1
size: -
J: TRBJ1-2
DNA: TGTGCCAGCAGCCAACAACAGGGGGCGGGAGGCTACACCTTC
CDR3: CASSQQQGAGGYTF

V: TRBV5-1
D: -
size: -
J: TRBJ2-5
DNA: TGCGCCAGCAGCTTGGGAGGGGCCGAGACCCAGTACTTC
CDR3: CASSLGGAETQYF

V: TRBV11-3
D: -
size: -
J: TRBJ2-1
DNA: TGTGCCAGCAGCGCCCTAGGGGGGCGCAGCTACAATGAGCAGTTCTTC
CDR3: CASSALGGRSYNEQFF

V: TRBV30
D: -
size: many
J: TRBJ1-1
DNA: TGTGCCTGGAGTCAGGTCGCGGGGATCGGGAACACTGAAGCTTTCTTT
CDR3: CAWSQVAGIGNTEAFF

V: TRBV7-2
D: -
size: -
J: TRBJ1-2
DNA: TGTGCCAGCAGCTTTAGGTCGACAGGATTGAACTATGGCTACACCTTC
CDR3: CASSFRSTGLNYGYTF

V: TRBV5-1
D: -
size: -
J: TRBJ2-7
DNA: TGCGCCAGCAGCTCCGGGACATCCGAGCAGTACTTC
CDR3: CASSSGTSEQYF

V: TRBV9
D: -
size: -
J: TRBJ2-2
DNA: TGTGCCAGCAGCGTCGTGCTTTCCGGGGAGCTGTTTTTT
CDR3: CASSVVLSGELFF

V: TRBV6-1
D: TRBD2
size: -
J: TRBJ2-3
DNA: TGTGCCAGCAGTGAAGTAGCGGGGGGGATCACAGATACGCAGTATTTT
CDR3: CASSEVAGGITDTQYF

V: TRBV14
D: TRBD2
size: once
J: TRBJ2-5
DNA: TGTGCCAGCAGCTTAGGACTAGCGGAAGAGACCCAGTACTTC
CDR3: CASSLGLAEETQYF

V: TRBV28
D: TRBD2
size: -
J: TRBJ2-3
DNA: TGTGCCAGCCGCGGGGGAGGAACCCCAGATACGCAGTATTTT
CDR3: CASRGGGTPDTQYF

V: TRBV18
D: -
size: -
J: TRBJ2-7
DNA: TGTGCCAGCTCACTTACCCGGGACGGAGGAGCCTACGAGCAGTACTTC
CDR3: CASSLTRDGGAYEQYF